What follows describes a single T cell receptor (beta chain). This clonotype was counted between two and nine times. Its recognized antigen is unknown. The record has no base qualities; no much larger clone is one base away. This sample was taken from a study of blood T cells in healthy people across ages (dated by TCRdb to 2014 to 2015). The study in broad terms: Template switching captured roughly one uniquely barcoded TCR beta cDNA molecule per two T cells in model experiments. The study measured age-related changes in TCR beta repertoire diversity using deep sequencing normalized with unique cDNA molecular identifiers. To avoid experimental bias, donors of different ages were randomly spread across the sequencing lanes. Two additional independent replicas of 1 million unique cDNA reads from the same blood draw were analyzed for two donors (one aged 18 to 29 and one aged 80 or older). The donors were divided into four age groups: young (average around 16 years), middle-aged (almost 40), aged (about 56) and long-lived (about 80).

In the germline V gene, CDR1 corresponds to SGHRS and CDR2 to YFSETQ. Inclusive of the bounding cysteine and phenylalanine, the CDR3 is 14 residues long. The read is trimmed to its CDR3 DNA, 42 bases read in frame from base 1. Trimming leaves V shorter by 7 bases and J shorter by 1 base, with the junction holding 7 bases beyond the gene matches. Donors were 39 systemically healthy Caucasian individuals from Russia aged roughly 6 to 100 years. Each donor gave 8 to 10 milliliters of peripheral blood, drawn into EDTA-treated Vacutainer tubes. PBMCs were isolated by Ficoll-Paque density-gradient centrifugation, with at least 6 million obtained per sample. Total RNA, at least 6 micrograms per sample, was extracted from PBMCs with Trizol reagent. For every donor, flow cytometry on a PBMC aliquot measured the percentage of naive CD45RAhigh/CD27high T cells. The study at large found these results: Compared with the aged group, more naive CD4+ T cells, fewer expanded clones and increased TCR diversity were shown by the long-lived group, suggesting age selection. Because profiling used bulk unsorted PBMCs, naive and antigen-experienced compartments could not be compared conclusively. There was a strong correlation between observed TCR beta diversity and the percentage of naive T cells measured by flow cytometry. Estimates of total diversity from one million sequenced T cells were regarded as lower bounds and underestimates. As age increased, observed TCR beta diversity per million T cells dropped in a roughly linear way, and a significant reduction was already evident by age approximately 40. Donor CMV infection status was unknown, potentially confounding age-related changes in expanded clonotypes.

Libraries were built with 5' RACE. Sequencing was performed on an Illumina HiSeq 2500. The second PCR ran for about 6 to 11 cycles and used a J-beta primer mix along with a sample-barcoded 5' primer. Each TCR beta cDNA molecule received a unique molecular identifier from a template-switch 5' adaptor carrying 12 random nucleotides. At least 2.5 million CDR3-containing paired-end reads were obtained from each sample. All of the RNA was converted into first-strand cDNA using the Mint cDNA synthesis kit, with a TRBC-specific oligonucleotide serving as the primer. Following uracil-DNA glycosylase treatment, all cDNA underwent a first 18-cycle PCR with the universal primers M1SS and BC2_uni_R. As for the original processing: Normalization of each sample was performed by random selection of 1 million high-quality reads, each carrying a distinct molecular identifier. Reads sharing molecular identifiers were discarded rather than binned into consensus sequences. CDR3 identification, clonotype clustering and error correction used MiTCR with a Q25 quality threshold and the strictest error-elimination algorithm. A nonparametric unseen species model with Euler transformation was used to estimate lower-bound total TCR beta diversity. Starting from the raw public reads, TCRdb applied fastp trimming at Q25, assembled clones with MiXCR and retained in-frame beta chains. For every CDR3 protein sequence, its rows merge into one entry that carries the most common genes and DNA. The V and J calls reflect TCRdb's pipeline rather than the authors' work. The sample has about 680,000 distinct CDR3 sequences on record, roughly 50% of them singletons. Clones ranked in the top ten supply under 35% of the sample.

This TCR derives from a woman aged 60-75 years in good health. Material: blood. The V gene is TRBV5-1 and the J gene is TRBJ1-1; 7 bases in the middle match TRBD1. The DNA is as follows: TGCGCCAGCGGCGATCAGGGGGGGAACACTGAAGCTTTCTTT. The translation is CASGDQGGNTEAFF.